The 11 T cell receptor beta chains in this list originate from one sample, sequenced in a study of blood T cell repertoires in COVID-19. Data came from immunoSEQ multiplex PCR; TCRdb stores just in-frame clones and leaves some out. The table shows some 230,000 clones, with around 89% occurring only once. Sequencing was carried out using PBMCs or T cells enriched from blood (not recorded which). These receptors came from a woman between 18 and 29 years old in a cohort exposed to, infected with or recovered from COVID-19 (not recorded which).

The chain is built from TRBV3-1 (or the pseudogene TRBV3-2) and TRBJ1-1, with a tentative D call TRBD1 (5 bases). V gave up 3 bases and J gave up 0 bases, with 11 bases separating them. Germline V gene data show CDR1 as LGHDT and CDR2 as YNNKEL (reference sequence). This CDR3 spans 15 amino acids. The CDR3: CASSHGGLMNTEAFF. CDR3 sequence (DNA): TGTGCCAGCAGCCATGGGGGGTTGATGAACACTGAAGCTTTCTTT.

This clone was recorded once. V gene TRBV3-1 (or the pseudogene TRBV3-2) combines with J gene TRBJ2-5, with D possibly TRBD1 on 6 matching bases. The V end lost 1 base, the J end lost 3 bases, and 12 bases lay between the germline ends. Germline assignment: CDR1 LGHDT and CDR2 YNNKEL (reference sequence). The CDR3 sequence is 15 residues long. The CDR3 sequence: CASSQGNAGEETQYF. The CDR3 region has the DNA TGTGCCAGCAGCCAAGGGAACGCAGGGGAAGAGACCCAGTACTTC.

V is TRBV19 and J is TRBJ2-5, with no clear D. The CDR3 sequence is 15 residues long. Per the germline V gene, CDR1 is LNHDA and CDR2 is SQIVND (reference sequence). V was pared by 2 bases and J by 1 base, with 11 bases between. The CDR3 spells CASSISGISQETQYF. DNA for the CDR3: TGTGCCAGTAGTATATCGGGTATTAGCCAAGAGACCCAGTACTTC.

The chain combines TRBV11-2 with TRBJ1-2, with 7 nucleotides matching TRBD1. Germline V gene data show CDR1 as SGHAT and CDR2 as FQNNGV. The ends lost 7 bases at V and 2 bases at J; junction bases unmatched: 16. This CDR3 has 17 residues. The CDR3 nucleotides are TGTGCCAGCACGGGGACCGGGACAGACACCTTAAACTATGGCTACACCTTC. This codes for CASTGTGTDTLNYGYTF. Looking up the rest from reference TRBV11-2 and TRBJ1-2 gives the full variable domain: EAGVAQSPRYKIIEKRQSVAFWCNPISGHATLYWYQQILGQGPKLLIQFQNNGVVDDSQLPKDRFSAERLKGVDSTLKIQPAKLEDSAVYLCASTGTGTDTLNYGYTFGSGTRLTVV.

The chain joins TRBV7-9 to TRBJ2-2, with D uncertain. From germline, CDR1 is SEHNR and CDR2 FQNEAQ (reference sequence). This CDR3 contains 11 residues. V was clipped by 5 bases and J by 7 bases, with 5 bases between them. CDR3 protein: CASSPIGELFF. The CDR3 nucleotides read TGTGCCAGCAGCCCTATCGGGGAGCTGTTTTTT.

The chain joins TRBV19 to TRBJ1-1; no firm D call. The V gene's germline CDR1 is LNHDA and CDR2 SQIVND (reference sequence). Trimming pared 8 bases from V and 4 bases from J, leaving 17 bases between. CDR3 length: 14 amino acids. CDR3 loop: CASLTSGSGTEAFF. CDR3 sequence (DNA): TGTGCCAGTCTGACCTCGGGGTCGGGCACTGAAGCTTTCTTT.

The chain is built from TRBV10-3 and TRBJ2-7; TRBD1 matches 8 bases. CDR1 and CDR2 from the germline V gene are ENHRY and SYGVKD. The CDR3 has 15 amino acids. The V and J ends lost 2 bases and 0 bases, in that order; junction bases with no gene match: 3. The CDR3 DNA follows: TGTGCCATCAGTGAGGACAGGGGCAGCTCCTACGAGCAGTACTTC. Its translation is CAISEDRGSSYEQYF.

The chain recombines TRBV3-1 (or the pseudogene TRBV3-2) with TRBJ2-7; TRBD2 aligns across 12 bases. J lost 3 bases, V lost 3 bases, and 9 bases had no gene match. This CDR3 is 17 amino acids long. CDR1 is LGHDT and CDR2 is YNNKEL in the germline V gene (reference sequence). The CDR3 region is CASSHTGTSGQGYEQYF. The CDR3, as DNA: TGTGCCAGCAGCCATACCGGGACTAGCGGGCAGGGCTACGAGCAGTACTTC.

CDR3 in amino acids: CASKAQGVGYGYTF. CDR3 nucleotide sequence: TGTGCCAGCAAAGCGCAGGGGGTTGGCTATGGCTACACCTTC. V gene TRBV9 combines with J gene TRBJ1-2; 7 nucleotides match TRBD1. The CDR3 has 14 amino acids. CDR1 and CDR2 from the germline V gene are SGDLS and YYNGEE. With V trimmed by 6 bases and J by 4 bases, 9 bases remained unmatched.

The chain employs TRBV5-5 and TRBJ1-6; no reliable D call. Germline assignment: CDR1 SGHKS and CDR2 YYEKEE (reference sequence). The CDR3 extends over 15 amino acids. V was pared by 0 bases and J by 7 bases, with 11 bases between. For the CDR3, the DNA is TGTGCCAGCAGCTTGGTTTGGAGGTCCAATTCACCCCTCCACTTT. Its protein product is CASSLVWRSNSPLHF.

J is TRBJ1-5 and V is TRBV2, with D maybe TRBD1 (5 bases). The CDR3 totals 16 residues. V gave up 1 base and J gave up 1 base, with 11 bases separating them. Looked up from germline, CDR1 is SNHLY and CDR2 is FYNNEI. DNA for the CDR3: TGTGCCAGCAGTGAAGAGGGGTGGGGAAGCAATCAGCCCCAGCATTTT. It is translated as CASSEEGWGSNQPQHF. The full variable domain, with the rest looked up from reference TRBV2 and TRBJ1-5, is EPEVTQTPSHQVTQMGQEVILRCVPISNHLYFYWYRQILGQKVEFLVSFYNNEISEKSEIFDDQFSVERPDGSNFTLKIRSTKLEDSAMYFCASSEEGWGSNQPQHFGDGTRLSIL.